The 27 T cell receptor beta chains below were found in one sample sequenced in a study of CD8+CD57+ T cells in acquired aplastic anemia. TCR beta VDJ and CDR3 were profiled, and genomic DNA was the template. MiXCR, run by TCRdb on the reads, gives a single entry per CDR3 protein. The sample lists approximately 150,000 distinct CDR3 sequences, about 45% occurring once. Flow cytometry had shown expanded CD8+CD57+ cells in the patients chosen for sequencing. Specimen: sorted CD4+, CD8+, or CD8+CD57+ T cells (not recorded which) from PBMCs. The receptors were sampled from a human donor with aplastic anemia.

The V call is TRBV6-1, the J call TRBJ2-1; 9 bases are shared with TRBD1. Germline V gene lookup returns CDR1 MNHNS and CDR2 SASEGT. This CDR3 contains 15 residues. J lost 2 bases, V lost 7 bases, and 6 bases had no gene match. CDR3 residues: CASTLGQGPYNEQFF. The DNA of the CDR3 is TGTGCCAGCACTCTGGGACAGGGCCCCTACAATGAGCAGTTCTTC.

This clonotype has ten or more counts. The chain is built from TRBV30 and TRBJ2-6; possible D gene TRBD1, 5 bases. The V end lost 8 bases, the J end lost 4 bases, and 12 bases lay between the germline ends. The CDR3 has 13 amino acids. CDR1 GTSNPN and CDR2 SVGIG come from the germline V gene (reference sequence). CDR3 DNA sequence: TGTGCCCTCCCCAGGGCAGGGGCCAACGTCCTGACTTTC. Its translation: CALPRAGANVLTF.

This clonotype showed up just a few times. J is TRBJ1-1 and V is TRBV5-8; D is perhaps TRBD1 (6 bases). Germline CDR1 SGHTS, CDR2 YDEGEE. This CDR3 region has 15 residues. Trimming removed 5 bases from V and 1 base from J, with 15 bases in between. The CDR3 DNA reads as TGTGCCAGCAGGTGGGCGGGGGACACGAACACTGAAGCTTTCTTT. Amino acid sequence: CASRWAGDTNTEAFF.

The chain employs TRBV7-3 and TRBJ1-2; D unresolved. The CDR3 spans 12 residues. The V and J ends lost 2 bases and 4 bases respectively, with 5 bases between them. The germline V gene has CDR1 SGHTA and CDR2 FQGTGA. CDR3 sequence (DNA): TGTGCCAGCAGCTTATCCTTCTATGGCTACACCTTC. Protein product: CASSLSFYGYTF.

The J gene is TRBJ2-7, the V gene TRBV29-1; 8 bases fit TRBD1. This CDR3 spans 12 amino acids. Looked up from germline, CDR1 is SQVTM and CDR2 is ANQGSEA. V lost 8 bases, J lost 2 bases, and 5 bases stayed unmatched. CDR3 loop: CSTRQGTYEQYV. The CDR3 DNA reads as TGCAGCACGAGACAGGGGACCTACGAGCAGTACGTC.

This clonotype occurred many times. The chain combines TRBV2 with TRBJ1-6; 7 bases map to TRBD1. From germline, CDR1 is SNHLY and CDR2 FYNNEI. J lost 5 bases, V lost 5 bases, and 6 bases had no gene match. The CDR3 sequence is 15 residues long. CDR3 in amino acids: CASSTGQVDNSPLHF. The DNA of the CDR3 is TGTGCCAGCAGTACAGGACAGGTCGATAATTCACCCCTCCACTTT. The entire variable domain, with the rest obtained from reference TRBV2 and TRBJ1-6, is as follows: EPEVTQTPSHQVTQMGQEVILRCVPISNHLYFYWYRQILGQKVEFLVSFYNNEISEKSEIFDDQFSVERPDGSNFTLKIRSTKLEDSAMYFCASSTGQVDNSPLHFGNGTRLTVT.

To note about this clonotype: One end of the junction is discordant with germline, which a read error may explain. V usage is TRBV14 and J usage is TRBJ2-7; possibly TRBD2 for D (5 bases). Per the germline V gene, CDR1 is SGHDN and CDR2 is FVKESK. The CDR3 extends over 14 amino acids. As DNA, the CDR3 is TGCGCCAGCAGCCACCCGGTGCGGGCCTACGAGCAGTACTTC. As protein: CASSHPVRAYEQYF.

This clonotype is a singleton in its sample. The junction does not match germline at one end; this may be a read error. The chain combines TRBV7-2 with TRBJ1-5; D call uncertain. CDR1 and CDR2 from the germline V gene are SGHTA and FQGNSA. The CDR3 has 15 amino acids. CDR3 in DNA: TGTGCCAGCAGCTTAAGCCGGAACACCCATCAGCCCCAGCGTTTT. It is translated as CASSLSRNTHQPQRF.

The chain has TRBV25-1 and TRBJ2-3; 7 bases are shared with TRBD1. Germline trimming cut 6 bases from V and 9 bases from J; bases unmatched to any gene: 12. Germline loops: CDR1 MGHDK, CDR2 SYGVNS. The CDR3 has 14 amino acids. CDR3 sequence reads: CASRLGDRVGTQYF. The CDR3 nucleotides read TGTGCCAGCAGGCTCGGGGACAGAGTTGGAACGCAGTATTTT.

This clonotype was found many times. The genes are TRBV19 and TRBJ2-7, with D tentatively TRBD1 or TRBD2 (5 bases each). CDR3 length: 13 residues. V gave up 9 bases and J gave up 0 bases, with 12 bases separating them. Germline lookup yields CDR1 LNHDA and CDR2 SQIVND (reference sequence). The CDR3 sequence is CARLQDFSYEQYV. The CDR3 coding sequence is TGTGCCAGACTACAGGACTTCTCCTACGAGCAGTACGTC.

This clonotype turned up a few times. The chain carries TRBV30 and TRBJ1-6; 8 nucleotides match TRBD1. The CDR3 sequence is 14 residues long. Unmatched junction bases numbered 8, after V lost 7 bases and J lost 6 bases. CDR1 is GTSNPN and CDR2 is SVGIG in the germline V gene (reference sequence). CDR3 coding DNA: TGTGCCTATAACCGGGACAGGTCTAATTCACCCCTCCACTTT. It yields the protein CAYNRDRSNSPLHF.

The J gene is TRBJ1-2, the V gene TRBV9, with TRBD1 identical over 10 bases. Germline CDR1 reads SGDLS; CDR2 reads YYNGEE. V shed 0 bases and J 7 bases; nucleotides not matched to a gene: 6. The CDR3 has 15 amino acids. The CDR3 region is CASSVGQGAGIGYTF. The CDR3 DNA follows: TGTGCCAGCAGCGTAGGACAGGGGGCGGGTATTGGCTACACCTTC. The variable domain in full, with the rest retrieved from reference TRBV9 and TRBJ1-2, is DSGVTQTPKHLITATGQRVTLRCSPRSGDLSVYWYQQSLDQGLQFLIQYYNGEERAKGNILERFSAQQFPDLHSELNLSSLELGDSALYFCASSVGQGAGIGYTFGSGTRLTVV.

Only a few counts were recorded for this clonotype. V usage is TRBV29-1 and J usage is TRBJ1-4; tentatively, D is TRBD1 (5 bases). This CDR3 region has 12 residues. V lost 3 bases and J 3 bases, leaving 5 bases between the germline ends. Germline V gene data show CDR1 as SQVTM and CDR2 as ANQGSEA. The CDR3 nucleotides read TGCAGCGTTGAGACAGCTAATGAAAAACTGTTTTTT. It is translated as CSVETANEKLFF. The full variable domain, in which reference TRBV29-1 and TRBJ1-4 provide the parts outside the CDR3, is SAVISQKPSRDICQRGTSLTIQCQVDSQVTMMFWYRQQPGQSLTLIATANQGSEATYESGFVIDKFPISRPNLTFSTLTVSNMSPEDSSIYLCSVETANEKLFFGSGTQLSVL.

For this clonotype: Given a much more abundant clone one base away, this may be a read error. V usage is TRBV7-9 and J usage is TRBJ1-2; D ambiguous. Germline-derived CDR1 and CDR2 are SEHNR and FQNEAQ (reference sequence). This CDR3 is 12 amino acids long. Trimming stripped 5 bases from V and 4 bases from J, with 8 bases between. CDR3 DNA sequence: TGTGCCAGCAGCCCCTACGGCTATGGCTACACCTTC. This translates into CASSPYGYGYTF. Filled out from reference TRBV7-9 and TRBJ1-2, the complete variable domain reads DTGVSQNPRHKITKRGQNVTFRCDPISEHNRLYWYRQTLGQGPEFLTYFQNEAQLEKSRLLSDRFSAERPKGSFSTLEIQRTEQGDSAMYLCASSPYGYGYTFGSGTRLTVV.

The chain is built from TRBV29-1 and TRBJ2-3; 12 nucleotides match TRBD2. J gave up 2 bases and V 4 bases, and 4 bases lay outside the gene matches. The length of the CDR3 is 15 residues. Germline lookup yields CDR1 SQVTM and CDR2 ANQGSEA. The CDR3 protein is CSVGTSGTLTDTQYF. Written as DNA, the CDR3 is TGCAGCGTTGGGACTAGCGGGACACTCACAGATACGCAGTATTTT.

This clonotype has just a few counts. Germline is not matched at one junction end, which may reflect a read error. CDR3 in DNA: TGTGCCAGCAGTCCTGCCAGTCAAGCGACCCAGTACTTC. Its protein product is CASSPASQATQYF. The chain has TRBV7-2 and TRBJ2-5; D not certain. Germline V CDR1 and CDR2: SGHTA, FQGNSA. This CDR3 region has 13 residues. Supplemented by reference TRBV7-2 and TRBJ2-5, the full variable domain reads GAGVSQSPSNKVTEKGKDVELRCDPISGHTALYWYRQSLGQGLEFLIYFQGNSAPDKSGLPSDRFSAERTGGSVSTLTIQRTQQEDSAVYLCASSPASQATQYFGPGTRLLVL.

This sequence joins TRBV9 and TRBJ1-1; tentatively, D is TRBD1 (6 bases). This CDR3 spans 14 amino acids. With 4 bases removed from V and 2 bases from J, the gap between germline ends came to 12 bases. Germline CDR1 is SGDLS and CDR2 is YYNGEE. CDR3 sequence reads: CASSFWDTNTEAFF. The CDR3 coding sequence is TGTGCCAGCAGCTTTTGGGACACTAACACTGAAGCTTTCTTT.

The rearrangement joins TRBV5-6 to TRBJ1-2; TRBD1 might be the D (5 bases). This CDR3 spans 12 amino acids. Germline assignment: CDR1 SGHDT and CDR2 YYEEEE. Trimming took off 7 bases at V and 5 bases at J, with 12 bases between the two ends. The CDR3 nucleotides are TGTGCCAGCGCCATGGGGGAATATGGCTACACCTTC. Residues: CASAMGEYGYTF.

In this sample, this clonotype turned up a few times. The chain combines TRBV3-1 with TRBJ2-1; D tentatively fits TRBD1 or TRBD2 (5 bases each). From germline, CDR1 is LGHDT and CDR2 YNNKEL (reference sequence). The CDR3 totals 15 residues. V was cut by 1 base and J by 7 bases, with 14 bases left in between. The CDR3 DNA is TGTGCCAGCAGCCAAGTGTGGCAGGGCGGGAATGAGCAGTTCTTC. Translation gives CASSQVWQGGNEQFF.

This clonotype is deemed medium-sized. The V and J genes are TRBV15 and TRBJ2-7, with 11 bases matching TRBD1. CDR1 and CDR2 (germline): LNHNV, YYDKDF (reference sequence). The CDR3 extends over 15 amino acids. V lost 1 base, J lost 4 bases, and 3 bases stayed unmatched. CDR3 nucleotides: TGTGCCACCAGCAGAGGAGGACAGGGGGCTTACGAGCAGTACGTC. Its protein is CATSRGGQGAYEQYV.

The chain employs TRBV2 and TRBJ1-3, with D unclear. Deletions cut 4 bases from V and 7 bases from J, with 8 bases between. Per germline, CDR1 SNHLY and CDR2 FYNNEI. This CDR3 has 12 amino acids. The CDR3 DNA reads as TGTGCCAGCAGTGGGAACAGCAACACCATATATTTT. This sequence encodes CASSGNSNTIYF.

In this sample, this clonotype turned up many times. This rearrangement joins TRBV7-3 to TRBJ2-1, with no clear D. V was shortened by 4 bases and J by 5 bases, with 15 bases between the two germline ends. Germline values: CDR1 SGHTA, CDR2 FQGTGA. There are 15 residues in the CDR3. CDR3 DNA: TGTGCCAGCAGCTACGGCACCGCGAGGAACAATGAGCAGTTCTTC. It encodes CASSYGTARNNEQFF.

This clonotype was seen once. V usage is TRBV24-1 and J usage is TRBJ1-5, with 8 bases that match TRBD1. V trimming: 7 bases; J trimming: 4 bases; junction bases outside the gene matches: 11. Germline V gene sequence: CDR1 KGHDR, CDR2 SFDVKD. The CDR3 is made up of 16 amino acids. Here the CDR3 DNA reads TGTGCCACCAGAAGAAAACAGGGGGAGGGAAATCAGCCCCAGCATTTT. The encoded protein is CATRRKQGEGNQPQHF.

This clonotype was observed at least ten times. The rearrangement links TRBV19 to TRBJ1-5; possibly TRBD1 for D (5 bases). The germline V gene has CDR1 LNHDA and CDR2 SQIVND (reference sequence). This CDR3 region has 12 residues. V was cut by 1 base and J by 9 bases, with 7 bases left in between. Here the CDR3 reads CASSIGGAPQHF. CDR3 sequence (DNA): TGTGCCAGTAGTATAGGCGGGGCGCCCCAGCATTTT.

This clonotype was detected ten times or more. The CDR3 protein is CASSLGGTLTGAFF. DNA for the CDR3: TGTGCCAGCAGCTTAGGGGGGACACTGACGGGGGCTTTCTTT. The J gene is TRBJ1-1, the V gene TRBV7-9; D may be TRBD1 (6 bases). V was pared by 1 base and J by 11 bases, with 17 bases between. Germline V gene data show CDR1 as SEHNR and CDR2 as FQNEAQ (reference sequence). The CDR3 length is 14 residues.

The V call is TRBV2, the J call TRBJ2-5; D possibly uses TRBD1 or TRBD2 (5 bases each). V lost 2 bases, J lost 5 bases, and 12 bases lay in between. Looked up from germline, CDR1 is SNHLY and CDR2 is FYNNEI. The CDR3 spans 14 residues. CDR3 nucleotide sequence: TGTGCCAGCAGTGAAATTCGAGGGGTCGAGACCCAGTACTTC. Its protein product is CASSEIRGVETQYF.

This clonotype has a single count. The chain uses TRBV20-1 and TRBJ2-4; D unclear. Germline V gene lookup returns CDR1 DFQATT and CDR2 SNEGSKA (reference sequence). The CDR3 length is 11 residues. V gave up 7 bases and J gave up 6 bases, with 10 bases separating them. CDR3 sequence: CSVRKGNIQYF. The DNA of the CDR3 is TGCAGTGTCCGCAAAGGAAACATTCAGTACTTC.